Each of the 9 T cell receptor beta chains below was sequenced from the same sample in a study of beta chain features in type 1 diabetes (dated by TCRdb to 2016 to 2019). Library creation used the immunoSEQ multiplex PCR assay. The entire amount of isolated RNA was reverse transcribed using the High Capacity cDNA Reverse Transcription Kit, so the sequenced TCRB transcripts were expressed ones. What TCRdb holds here is the immuneACCESS table cut down to in-frame rearrangements. Part of the clones is not present; checked against another copy, under half of the missing clones reflect an unresolved V gene, and the others are unexplained. The sample yields roughly 240,000 clones; less than 15% were counted once. The ten largest make up around 0.03% of the sample. Source material: naive CD4+ T cells from blood. The cell subset or site label, as the study defines it: true naive CD4+ T cells. All receptors come from a woman aged 40 to 50 in good health.

This clone appeared a few times. This chain uses TRBV5-1 with TRBJ2-3; perhaps TRBD2 as D (6 bases). Trimming removed 0 bases from V and 0 bases from J, with 11 bases in between. The CDR3 has 16 amino acids. Germline CDR1 SGHRS, CDR2 YFSETQ. The CDR3 coding sequence is TGCGCCAGCAGCTTGGCGGGGGATGGGAGCACAGATACGCAGTATTTT. Protein product: CASSLAGDGSTDTQYF.

The chain carries TRBV12-5 and TRBJ1-1; no clear D gene. The CDR3 is 14 residues long. Germline assignment: CDR1 LGHNT and CDR2 FRNRAP. Trimming took 7 bases from V and 0 from J, leaving 12 bases between them. The CDR3 DNA reads as TGTGCTAGTGCCCTCCGGGTAATGAACACTGAAGCTTTCTTT. It translates to CASALRVMNTEAFF.

This clone was recorded a few times. This chain links TRBV7-2 with TRBJ2-4; D may be TRBD1 (6 bases). V was cut by 2 bases and J by 8 bases, with 22 bases left in between. The CDR3 is 17 amino acids. Germline lookup yields CDR1 SGHTA and CDR2 FQGNSA. The CDR3 region is CASSLSSARGSGDIQYF. The CDR3 bases are TGTGCCAGCAGCTTATCCTCAGCCAGGGGAAGTGGGGACATTCAGTACTTC.

This clone turned up a few times. V usage is TRBV6-1 and J usage is TRBJ2-2, with D maybe TRBD2 (6 bases). The germline V gene has CDR1 MNHNS and CDR2 SASEGT. V gave up 2 bases and J gave up 4 bases, with 11 bases separating them. The CDR3 has 15 amino acids. The CDR3 nucleotides read TGTGCCAGCAGTGAACCGGGACTCCTCACCGGGGAGCTGTTTTTT. Translating gives CASSEPGLLTGELFF.

A few counts support this clone. The V gene is TRBV5-1, the J gene TRBJ1-2, with a tentative D call TRBD1 (6 bases). Germline V gene data show CDR1 as SGHRS and CDR2 as YFSETQ. This CDR3 has 16 residues. The ends were cut back, 0 bases at V and 7 bases at J, with 19 bases in the middle. The CDR3 here is CASSLGTTGLSGGYTF. The CDR3 nucleotides are TGCGCCAGCAGCTTGGGTACGACAGGCCTCAGTGGTGGCTACACCTTC.

This clone was counted between two and nine times. The gene calls are TRBV19 and TRBJ2-4; 7 positions agree with TRBD1. V shed 4 bases, J shed 4 bases, and the junction held 10 bases outside the gene matches. The CDR3 sequence is 16 residues long. The germline gives CDR1 LNHDA, CDR2 SQIVND (reference sequence). The DNA of the CDR3 is TGTGCCAGTAGTACCCCGGGACAGATCGATAAAAACATTCAGTACTTC. Protein: CASSTPGQIDKNIQYF.

This clone was recorded many times. This chain joins TRBV7-9 and TRBJ2-7, with D perhaps TRBD2 (7 bases). The germline V gene encodes CDR1 SEHNR and CDR2 FQNEAQ (reference sequence). Trimming took off 4 bases at V and 2 bases at J, with 12 bases between the two ends. This CDR3 is 14 amino acids long. CDR3 loop: CASSWEGGPYEQYF. The CDR3, as DNA: TGTGCCAGCAGCTGGGAGGGGGGACCCTACGAGCAGTACTTC.

This clone was found a few times. V usage is TRBV7-9 and J usage is TRBJ2-7; maybe TRBD1 (5 bases). Trimming cost V 4 bases and J 6 bases, with 10 bases left between them. This CDR3 is 12 amino acids long. The germline gives CDR1 SEHNR, CDR2 FQNEAQ (reference sequence). The CDR3 nucleotides read TGTGCCAGCAGCTACTATGACAGCGAGCAGTACTTC. It specifies CASSYYDSEQYF.

The genes are TRBV15 and TRBJ2-6; weak D call: TRBD1 (5 bases). Looked up from germline, CDR1 is LNHNV and CDR2 is YYDKDF (reference sequence). With 0 bases removed from V and 2 bases from J, the gap between germline ends came to 11 bases. The CDR3 sequence is 17 residues long. CDR3 sequence reads: CATSRDLIGAGANVLTF. The CDR3, as DNA: TGTGCCACCAGCAGAGATCTCATAGGGGCTGGGGCCAACGTCCTGACTTTC.